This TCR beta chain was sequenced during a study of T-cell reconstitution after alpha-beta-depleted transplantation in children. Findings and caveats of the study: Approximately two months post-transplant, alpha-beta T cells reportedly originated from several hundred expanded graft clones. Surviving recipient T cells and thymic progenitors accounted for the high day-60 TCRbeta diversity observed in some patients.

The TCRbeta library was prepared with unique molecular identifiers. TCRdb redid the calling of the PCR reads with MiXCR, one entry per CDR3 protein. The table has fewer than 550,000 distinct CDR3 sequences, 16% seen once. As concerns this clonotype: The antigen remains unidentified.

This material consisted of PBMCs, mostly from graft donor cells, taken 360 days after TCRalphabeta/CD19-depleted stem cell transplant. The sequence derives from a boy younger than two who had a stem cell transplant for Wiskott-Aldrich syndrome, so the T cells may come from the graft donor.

The CDR3 loop is CSAVAGSETQYF. The CDR3 DNA reads as TGCAGTGCTGTAGCGGGAAGTGAGACCCAGTACTTC. The chain carries TRBV20-1 and TRBJ2-5; 8 bases are shared with TRBD2. Germline CDR1 DFQATT, CDR2 SNEGSKA (reference sequence). The ends lost 5 bases at V and 5 bases at J; junction bases unmatched: 4. CDR3 length equals 12 residues.